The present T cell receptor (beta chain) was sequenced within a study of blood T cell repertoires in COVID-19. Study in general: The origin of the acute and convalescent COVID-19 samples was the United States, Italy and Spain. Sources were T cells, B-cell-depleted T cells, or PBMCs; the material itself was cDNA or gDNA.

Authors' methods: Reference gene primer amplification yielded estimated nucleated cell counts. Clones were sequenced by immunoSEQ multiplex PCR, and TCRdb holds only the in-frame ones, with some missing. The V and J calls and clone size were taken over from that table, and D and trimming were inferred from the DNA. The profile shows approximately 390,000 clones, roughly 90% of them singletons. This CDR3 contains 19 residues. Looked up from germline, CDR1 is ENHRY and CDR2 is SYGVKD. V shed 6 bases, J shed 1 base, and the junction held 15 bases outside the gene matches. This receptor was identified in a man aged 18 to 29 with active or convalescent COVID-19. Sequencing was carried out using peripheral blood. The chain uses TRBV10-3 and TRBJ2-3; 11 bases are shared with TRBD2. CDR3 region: CAISFTGPGTSGRTDTQYF. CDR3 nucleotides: TGTGCCATCAGCTTTACGGGACCCGGGACTAGCGGCCGCACAGATACGCAGTATTTT.